This T cell receptor (beta chain) was retrieved from a study of metastatic and nonmetastatic thyroid tumors. Turning to the study itself: Comparative analysis of repertoires was undertaken across blood and tumor or nodule tissue obtained from malignant and benign thyroid patients.

With regard to this clone: What it binds is not known.

As processed by the authors: What underpinned the distant-metastasis classifier for papillary thyroid cancer was the set of CDR3 differences across clinicopathological groups. TCRdb reprocessed the PCR reads using MiXCR. These V and J calls originate from TCRdb's pipeline instead of the authors' own analysis. This table has some 37,000 clones, around half appearing once. The CDR3 sequence is 16 residues long. CDR1 and CDR2 (germline): SGDLS, YYNGEE. V was pared by 0 bases and J by 2 bases, with 7 bases of the junction left unmatched. The study's findings and limits: Compared with benign nodules, malignant thyroid tumors were reported to have significantly higher TCR beta diversity in both blood and tumor.

Nobody among the patients had been given any treatment before thyroid surgery. The V gene is TRBV9, the J gene TRBJ2-7; 8 bases match TRBD2. This TCR was sampled from a male donor with papillary thyroid cancer or a benign thyroid nodule (not recorded which). Some clones in this sample may be carry-over from other donors' samples. Sequencing was performed on tumor tissue. CDR3 DNA sequence: TGTGCCAGCAGCGTAGGGGGGAGTAGCGGGACCTACGAGCAGTACTTC. Protein sequence: CASSVGGSSGTYEQYF. Combining the CDR3 with reference TRBV9 and TRBJ2-7 gives the whole variable domain DSGVTQTPKHLITATGQRVTLRCSPRSGDLSVYWYQQSLDQGLQFLIQYYNGEERAKGNILERFSAQQFPDLHSELNLSSLELGDSALYFCASSVGGSSGTYEQYFGPGTRLTVT.